This TCR beta chain was sequenced for a study of blood T cell repertoires in COVID-19. Study information: From the United States, Italy and Spain came samples of acute and convalescent COVID-19. From T cells, B-cell-depleted T cells, or PBMCs came the material, which was cDNA or gDNA.

Original processing notes: Researchers report that nucleated cell counts were estimated from reference gene primer amplification. Sequencing was performed with immunoSEQ multiplex PCR; in TCRdb, only in-frame clones are kept and a portion is missing. V and J calls and clone size are copied from that table; D and trimming were computed from the DNA. The sample has 250,000 or so clones, approximately 86% seen once. The V end lost 0 bases, the J end lost 4 bases, and 16 bases lay between the germline ends. Per the germline V gene, CDR1 is SGHVS and CDR2 is FQNEAQ. This CDR3 comprises 16 residues. The V call is TRBV7-8, the J call TRBJ2-7; no clear D. The sequenced sample consisted of peripheral blood. This clonotype originated in a man aged 35 to 55 with active or convalescent COVID-19. The CDR3 reads CASSLAGRVPAYEQYF. The CDR3 DNA is TGTGCCAGCAGCTTAGCCGGCCGGGTACCGGCGTACGAGCAGTACTTC.